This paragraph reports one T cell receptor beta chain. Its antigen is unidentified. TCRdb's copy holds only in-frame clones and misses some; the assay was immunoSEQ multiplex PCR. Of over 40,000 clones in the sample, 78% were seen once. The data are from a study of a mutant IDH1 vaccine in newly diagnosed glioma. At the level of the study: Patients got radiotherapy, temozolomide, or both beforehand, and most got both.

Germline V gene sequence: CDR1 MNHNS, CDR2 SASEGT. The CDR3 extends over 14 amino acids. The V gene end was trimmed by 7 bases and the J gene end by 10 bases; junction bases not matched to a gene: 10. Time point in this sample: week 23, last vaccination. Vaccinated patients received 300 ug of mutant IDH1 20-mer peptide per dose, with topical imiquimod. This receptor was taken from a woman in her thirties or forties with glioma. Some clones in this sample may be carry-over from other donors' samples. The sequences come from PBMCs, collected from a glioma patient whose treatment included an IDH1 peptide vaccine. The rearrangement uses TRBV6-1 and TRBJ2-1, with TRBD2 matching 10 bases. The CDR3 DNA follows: TGTGCCAGCACGCGGCTAGCGGGAGCATCCGAGCAGTTCTTC. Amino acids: CASTRLAGASEQFF.